The next 8 T cell receptor beta chains were all read from a single sample in a study of T cell responses to AZD1222 COVID-19 vaccine. Sequenced by immunoSEQ multiplex PCR; TCRdb stores in-frame clones only, minus some. Of about 210,000 clones listed, around 94% were seen once; the top ten hold over 1.5%. This sample comprised peripheral blood, obtained 28 days after the second dose of the MenACWY control vaccine. The receptors were sampled from an adult who received the MenACWY meningococcal vaccine as a control.

The chain carries TRBV6-2 or TRBV6-3 and TRBJ1-6; a possible D gene is TRBD1 (5 bases). The CDR3 spans 17 residues. V was shortened by 5 bases and J by 6 bases, with 20 bases between the two germline ends. Germline loops: CDR1 MNHEY, CDR2 SVGEGT. Here the CDR3 reads CASSTRGTLAGNSPLHF. In DNA form, the CDR3 reads TGTGCCAGCAGTACGAGAGGGACTCTTGCTGGTAATTCACCCCTCCACTTT.

This clone appeared a single time. This chain connects TRBV5-1 to TRBJ2-3; 8 nucleotides agree with TRBD2. The CDR3 has 14 residues. Germline V gives CDR1 SGHRS, CDR2 YFSETQ. V was clipped by 3 bases and J by 3 bases; unmatched bases: 3. CDR3 sequence reads: CASSSRGGTDTQYF. As DNA, the CDR3 is TGCGCCAGCAGCTCCCGGGGGGGGACAGATACGCAGTATTTT.

The gene calls are TRBV28 and TRBJ1-6; D ambiguous. Per germline, CDR1 MDHEN and CDR2 SYDVKM. V lost 9 bases to trimming and J lost 9 bases, with 6 bases between them. The CDR3 runs 10 residues. DNA for the CDR3: TGTGCCAGTGGCAGTTCACCCCTCCACTTT. Protein: CASGSSPLHF.

The chain joins TRBV5-8 to TRBJ2-3; the D gene could be TRBD1 or TRBD2 (5 bases each). The CDR3 loop spans 16 amino acids. The V and J ends lost 4 bases and 3 bases respectively, with 18 bases between them. Germline values: CDR1 SGHTS, CDR2 YDEGEE. The CDR3 is CASSLEGDGMTDTQYF. In nucleotides, the CDR3 is TGTGCCAGCAGCCTGGAAGGGGACGGTATGACAGATACGCAGTATTTT. The full variable domain, completed using reference TRBV5-8 and TRBJ2-3, is EAGVTQSPTHLIKTRGQQATLRCSPISGHTSVYWYQQALGLGLQFLLWYDEGEERNRGNFPPRFSGRQFPNYSSELNVNALELEDSALYLCASSLEGDGMTDTQYFGPGTRLTVL.

The chain joins TRBV7-8 to TRBJ2-1; 9 nucleotides line up with TRBD2. With 3 bases clipped from V and 2 bases from J, the junction kept 5 bases outside the gene matches. The CDR3 loop spans 16 amino acids. Germline lookup yields CDR1 SGHVS and CDR2 FQNEAQ. CDR3 DNA sequence: TGTGCCAGCAGCTTGGGGATAGCGGGGGCCTACAATGAGCAGTTCTTC. Translation gives CASSLGIAGAYNEQFF. Filled out from reference TRBV7-8 and TRBJ2-1, the complete variable domain reads GAGVSQSPRYKVAKRGQDVALRCDPISGHVSLFWYQQALGQGPEFLTYFQNEAQLDKSGLPSDRFFAERPEGSVSTLKIQRTQQEDSAVYLCASSLGIAGAYNEQFFGPGTRLTVL.

This chain links TRBV7-3 with TRBJ2-7; perhaps D is TRBD1 or TRBD2 (5 bases each). Per the germline V gene, CDR1 is SGHTA and CDR2 is FQGTGA. The V end was cut by 5 bases, the J end by 2 bases, with 10 bases between. The CDR3 extends over 13 amino acids. The CDR3 DNA reads as TGTGCCAGCAGCCAGGGACGGACCTACGAGCAGTACTTC. Translating it yields CASSQGRTYEQYF.

The V gene is TRBV27, the J gene TRBJ2-7, with 10 bases fitting TRBD1. This CDR3 comprises 15 residues. Losses at the gene ends were 5 bases for V and 0 bases for J; bases not matched to a gene: 4. Germline V gene sequence: CDR1 MNHEY, CDR2 SMNVEV (reference sequence). CDR3 sequence: CASSGTGAGSYEQYF. In nucleotides, the CDR3 is TGTGCCAGCAGTGGGACAGGGGCCGGCTCCTACGAGCAGTACTTC.

This chain uses TRBV7-9 with TRBJ2-7, with 7 bases matching TRBD2. V lost 2 bases and J lost 4; bases outside the gene matches: 5. The CDR3 contains 14 residues. Per germline, CDR1 SEHNR and CDR2 FQNEAQ (reference sequence). CDR3 loop: CASSLIGGSYEQYF. CDR3 in DNA: TGTGCCAGCAGCTTAATCGGCGGGAGTTACGAGCAGTACTTC.